Presented here are 2 T cell receptor beta chains from one specimen sequenced in a study of molecular identifiers for immune sequencing clone quantification (dated by TCRdb to the late 2010s). Libraries came from PCR. Sequencing used an Illumina HiSeq 4000. TCRdb reanalyzed the raw reads on its own, using fastp at Q25 for trimming and MiXCR for clone calling, and kept in-frame beta chains. Every distinct CDR3 protein forms one entry, paired with its most common genes and DNA. Counted in this sample were about 320,000 distinct CDR3 sequences; 20% to 25% of them appeared once. The ten largest clonotypes hold about 0.81% of the sample. The sample comprised naive CD8+ T cells from blood, with Jurkat cell RNA spiked in. Per the publication, the cell subset or site label means: FACS-sorted CD8+CD4-CCR7+CD45RA+ naive T cells. The receptors derive from a human donor in good health. Some libraries in this study had Jurkat cell RNA spiked in.

This clonotype has a count of ten or more. The V call is TRBV29-1, the J call TRBJ1-1; TRBD1 might be the D (6 bases). Trimming pared 5 bases from V and 0 bases from J, leaving 19 bases between. This CDR3 has 16 amino acids. Per germline, CDR1 SQVTM and CDR2 ANQGSEA. CDR3 protein: CSVPALGASMNTEAFF. The DNA for the CDR3 is TGCAGCGTTCCCGCTTTGGGGGCGTCCATGAACACTGAAGCTTTCTTT.

This clonotype was recorded at least ten times. The CDR3 is CSARRFAKTQYF. CDR3 bases: TGCAGTGCTAGACGGTTTGCGAAGACCCAGTACTTC. This chain connects TRBV20-1 to TRBJ2-5; D is uncertain. CDR1 DFQATT and CDR2 SNEGSKA come from the germline V gene (reference sequence). CDR3 length: 12 residues. V was pared by 2 bases and J by 6 bases, with 10 bases between.